This paragraph covers one T cell receptor (beta chain) sequence. The antigen remains undetermined. Germline V lookup: CDR1 SGHRS, CDR2 YFSETQ. This CDR3 contains 16 residues. Trimming stripped 4 bases from V and 1 base from J, with 15 bases between. The data derive from a study of T cells in tuberculosis. Study-level findings and limits: Active tuberculosis patients had shorter CDR3-alpha; the beta difference was nonsignificant.

Data came from immunoSEQ multiplex PCR; TCRdb stores just in-frame clones and leaves some out. Here the sample spans fewer than 55,000 clones, 90% to 95% being singletons. The V and J genes are TRBV5-1 and TRBJ1-3; unclear D gene. The TCR originated in a donor between 10 and 35 years old with latent tuberculosis or without tuberculosis infection. Sequencing input: PBMCs. The CDR3 loop reads CASSREGGFSGNTIYF. The DNA of the CDR3 is TGCGCCAGCAGCCGTGAGGGAGGTTTTTCTGGAAACACCATATATTTT.